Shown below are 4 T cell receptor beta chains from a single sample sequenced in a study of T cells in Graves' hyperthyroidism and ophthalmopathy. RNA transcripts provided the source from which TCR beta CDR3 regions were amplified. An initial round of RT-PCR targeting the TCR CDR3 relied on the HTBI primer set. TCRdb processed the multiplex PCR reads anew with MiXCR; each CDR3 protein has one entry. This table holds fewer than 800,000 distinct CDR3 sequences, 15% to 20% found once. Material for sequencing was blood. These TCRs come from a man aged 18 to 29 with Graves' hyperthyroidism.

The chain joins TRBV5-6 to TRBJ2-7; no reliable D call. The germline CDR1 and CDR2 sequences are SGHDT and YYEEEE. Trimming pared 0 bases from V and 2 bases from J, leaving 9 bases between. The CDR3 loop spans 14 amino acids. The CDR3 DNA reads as TGTGCCAGCAGCTTGGGCCGTTCCCCCTACGAGCAGTACTTC. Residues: CASSLGRSPYEQYF.

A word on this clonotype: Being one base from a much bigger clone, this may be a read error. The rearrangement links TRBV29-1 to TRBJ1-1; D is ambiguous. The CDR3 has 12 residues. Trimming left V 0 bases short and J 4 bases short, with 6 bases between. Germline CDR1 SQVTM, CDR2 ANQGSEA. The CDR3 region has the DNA TGCAGCGTTGAAGAGGGGAGCACTGAAGCTTTCTTT. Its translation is CSVEEGSTEAFF. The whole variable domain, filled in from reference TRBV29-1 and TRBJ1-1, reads SAVISQKPSRDICQRGTSLTIQCQVDSQVTMMFWYRQQPGQSLTLIATANQGSEATYESGFVIDKFPISRPNLTFSTLTVSNMSPEDSSIYLCSVEEGSTEAFFGQGTRLTVV.

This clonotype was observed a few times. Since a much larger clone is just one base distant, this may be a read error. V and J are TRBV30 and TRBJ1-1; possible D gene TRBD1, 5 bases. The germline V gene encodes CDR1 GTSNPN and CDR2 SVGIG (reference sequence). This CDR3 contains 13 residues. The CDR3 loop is CARSVSGSTEAFF. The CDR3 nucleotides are TGTGCCCGGAGTGTATCAGGGTCCACTGAAGCTTTCTTT.

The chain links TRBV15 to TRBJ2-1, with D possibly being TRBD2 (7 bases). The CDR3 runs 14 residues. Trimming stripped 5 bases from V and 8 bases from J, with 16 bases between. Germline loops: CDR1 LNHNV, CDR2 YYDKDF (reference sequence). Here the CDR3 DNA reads TGTGCCACCAGCCCGGTGGGAGGGGGTGATGAGCAGTTCTTC. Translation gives CATSPVGGGDEQFF.